Sequencing of this T cell receptor (beta chain) was carried out in a study of cytomegalovirus exposure and HLA in healthy donors. On this clone: Its antigen is unidentified.

Study-wide findings and caveats: A missense variant in DCLRE1C was later tied to TCR beta V- and J-gene trimming.

Both 60 Vbeta primers and 13 Jbeta primers went into the PCR. In the authors' methods: There were around 80 million unique TCR beta chains by a later count, and 8.5 million to 14 million of them were shared. Sequencing used immunoSEQ multiplex PCR; TCRdb keeps in-frame clones, though not all of them. The V and J calls and clone size were taken over from that table, and D and trimming were inferred from the DNA. In the table there are around 180,000 clones, about four fifths of which are singletons. The J segment lost 6 bases and the V segment lost 3 bases, leaving 12 bases of the junction unmatched. The CDR3 length is 16 residues. The germline V gene has CDR1 SGHKS and CDR2 YYEKEE (reference sequence).

This sequence originates from a woman aged 40-49 years in good health and CMV-seronegative. Input material: PBMCs. The V and J genes are TRBV5-5 and TRBJ1-5; the match to TRBD1 covers 7 bases. The CDR3 loop is CASSSPGQLKGQPQHF. In DNA, the CDR3 is TGTGCCAGCAGCTCGCCGGGACAGCTAAAGGGTCAGCCCCAGCATTTT.